The 17 T cell receptor beta chains presented below share a single source sample, sequenced in a study of blood T cell repertoires in COVID-19. Profiling relied on immunoSEQ multiplex PCR, and the TCRdb table lists in-frame clones only, not all of them. The table has more than 250,000 clones, around 87% seen once. Sequencing was carried out using PBMCs or T cells enriched from blood (not recorded which). The receptors stem from a woman aged 25 to 39 who had recovered from COVID-19.

The rearrangement links TRBV4-1 to TRBJ2-1; 7 bases align to TRBD2. CDR1 and CDR2 (germline): MGHRA, YSYEKL. The CDR3 spans 14 residues. Trimming took 4 bases from V and 9 from J; bases not matched to a gene: 9. The CDR3 sequence is CASSRIGLVGEQFF. DNA for the CDR3: TGCGCCAGCAGCCGAATAGGACTAGTCGGTGAGCAGTTCTTC.

The V call is TRBV9, the J call TRBJ1-2; TRBD1 agrees at 9 bases. This CDR3 is built from 17 residues. The germline V gene encodes CDR1 SGDLS and CDR2 YYNGEE. The J segment lost 4 bases and the V segment lost 1 base, leaving 11 bases of the junction unmatched. CDR3 in DNA: TGTGCCAGCAGCGTATCTTCCGGGACAGGGAATCCCTATGGCTACACCTTC. This codes for CASSVSSGTGNPYGYTF.

J is TRBJ1-2 and V is TRBV27; weak D call: TRBD1 (6 bases). The V gene's germline CDR1 is MNHEY and CDR2 SMNVEV (reference sequence). The CDR3 has 14 amino acids. Trimming removed 6 bases from V and 4 bases from J, with 15 bases in between. For the CDR3, the DNA is TGTGCCAGCAGCTCAACAGGGCAAGCCTATGGCTACACCTTC. This encodes CASSSTGQAYGYTF.

The chain employs TRBV7-9 and TRBJ2-2; the match to TRBD1 covers 9 bases. The CDR3 has 16 amino acids. Germline CDR1 reads SEHNR; CDR2 reads FQNEAQ (reference sequence). Losses at the gene ends were 5 bases for V and 7 bases for J; bases not matched to a gene: 11. Written as DNA, the CDR3 is TGTGCCAGCAGCCCAAAACAGGGGGCGCTTTTCGGGGAGCTGTTTTTT. It encodes CASSPKQGALFGELFF.

This clone came up once. The chain joins TRBV11-2 to TRBJ1-5; D is possibly TRBD1 (6 bases). Germline V CDR1 and CDR2: SGHAT, FQNNGV. The ends were cut back, 5 bases at V and 5 bases at J, with 16 bases in the middle. This CDR3 contains 15 residues. In nucleotides, the CDR3 is TGTGCCAGCAGCAGGGGAGGGGGTTCGGATCAGCCCCAGCATTTT. It encodes CASSRGGGSDQPQHF.

The V and J genes are TRBV6-5 and TRBJ1-1; possible D gene TRBD1, 5 bases. The CDR3 sequence is 12 residues long. The V gene's germline CDR1 is MNHEY and CDR2 SVGAGI. The ends were cut back, 6 bases at V and 6 bases at J, with 11 bases in the middle. CDR3 nucleotide sequence: TGTGCCAGCAGCCTTACGGGGGCTGAAGCTTTCTTT. This translates into CASSLTGAEAFF.

This chain connects TRBV30 to TRBJ1-3; no clear D. CDR1 is GTSNPN, CDR2 SVGIG, per germline (reference sequence). The V and J ends lost 1 base and 0 bases respectively, with 7 bases between them. The CDR3 totals 14 residues. Here the CDR3 reads CAWSGVVSGNTIYF. As DNA, the CDR3 is TGTGCCTGGAGTGGAGTGGTCTCTGGAAACACCATATATTTT. The complete variable domain, with remaining parts taken from reference TRBV30 and TRBJ1-3, reads SQTIHQWPATLVQPVGSPLSLECTVEGTSNPNLYWYRQAAGRGLQLLFYSVGIGQISSEVPQNLSASRPQDRQFILSSKKLLLSDSGFYLCAWSGVVSGNTIYFGEGSWLTVV.

The chain joins TRBV5-1 to TRBJ1-6; tentatively, D is TRBD1 (5 bases). From germline, CDR1 is SGHRS and CDR2 YFSETQ. Trimming removed 0 bases from V and 5 bases from J, with 9 bases in between. CDR3 length: 15 amino acids. The CDR3 sequence: CASSLDFRDNSPLHF. CDR3 sequence (DNA): TGCGCCAGCAGCTTGGATTTCAGGGATAATTCACCCCTCCACTTT. The full variable domain, completed using reference TRBV5-1 and TRBJ1-6, is KAGVTQTPRYLIKTRGQQVTLSCSPISGHRSVSWYQQTPGQGLQFLFEYFSETQRNKGNFPGRFSGRQFSNSRSEMNVSTLELGDSALYLCASSLDFRDNSPLHFGNGTRLTVT.

V usage is TRBV2 and J usage is TRBJ1-5; possibly TRBD1 for D (6 bases). The germline CDR1 and CDR2 sequences are SNHLY and FYNNEI. The V end was cut by 6 bases, the J end by 1 base, with 13 bases between. The CDR3 is 15 residues long. CDR3 in DNA: TGTGCCAGCAGCCCCATGGGGGCGAGCAATCAGCCCCAGCATTTT. This encodes CASSPMGASNQPQHF.

The gene calls are TRBV7-2 and TRBJ2-2; perhaps TRBD2 as D (6 bases). The germline V and J ends were trimmed by 3 bases and 7 bases, with 18 bases remaining between them. This CDR3 spans 16 amino acids. CDR1 is SGHTA, CDR2 FQGNSA, per germline. The CDR3 spells CASSFSVGGSSGELFF. The CDR3 nucleotides read TGTGCCAGCAGCTTTTCTGTTGGGGGGAGTAGCGGGGAGCTGTTTTTT. Variable domain in full (rest from reference TRBV7-2 and TRBJ2-2): GAGVSQSPSNKVTEKGKDVELRCDPISGHTALYWYRQSLGQGLEFLIYFQGNSAPDKSGLPSDRFSAERTGGSVSTLTIQRTQQEDSAVYLCASSFSVGGSSGELFFGEGSRLTVL.

The chain carries TRBV3-1 (or the pseudogene TRBV3-2) and TRBJ2-7; D possibly corresponds to TRBD2 (7 bases). The germline CDR1 and CDR2 sequences are LGHDT and YNNKEL (reference sequence). Trimming cost V 3 bases and J 0 bases, with 27 bases left between them. CDR3 length: 20 residues. CDR3 loop: CASSHRGAFLPVRSSYEQYF. In DNA, the CDR3 is TGTGCCAGCAGCCACCGGGGGGCTTTCCTTCCCGTACGTAGCTCCTACGAGCAGTACTTC.

The gene calls are TRBV27 and TRBJ1-1, with a weak D call TRBD1 (5 bases). CDR1 and CDR2 (germline): MNHEY, SMNVEV (reference sequence). This CDR3 region has 15 residues. V lost 3 bases and J 4 bases, leaving 15 bases between the germline ends. The CDR3 is CASSFLTAFSTEAFF. In nucleotides, the CDR3 is TGTGCCAGCAGTTTCCTGACAGCGTTCTCCACTGAAGCTTTCTTT.

The rearrangement uses TRBV19 and TRBJ2-7; weak D call: TRBD1 (6 bases). The CDR3 sequence is 14 residues long. The germline gives CDR1 LNHDA, CDR2 SQIVND (reference sequence). V shed 5 bases and J shed 0 bases, with 11 bases lying between them. The CDR3 is CASSLTGSSYEQYF. CDR3 DNA sequence: TGTGCCAGTAGTCTAACAGGGAGCTCCTACGAGCAGTACTTC.

This chain joins TRBV28 and TRBJ2-5, with 10 nucleotides matching TRBD2. Trimming took 3 bases from V and 4 from J; bases not matched to a gene: 8. The germline V gene has CDR1 MDHEN and CDR2 SYDVKM. The CDR3 sequence is 16 residues long. The CDR3 spells CASSFDTAGGPETQYF. The CDR3 DNA is TGTGCCAGCAGTTTCGATACAGCGGGGGGGCCAGAGACCCAGTACTTC. The full variable domain, its missing parts supplied by reference TRBV28 and TRBJ2-5, is DVKVTQSSRYLVKRTGEKVFLECVQDMDHENMFWYRQDPGLGLRLIYFSYDVKMKEKGDIPEGYSVSREKKERFSLILESASTNQTSMYLCASSFDTAGGPETQYFGPGTRLLVL.

This chain connects TRBV4-1 to TRBJ1-1; 7 positions match TRBD1. This CDR3 is 17 amino acids long. V lost 0 bases and J lost 0; bases outside the gene matches: 7. Germline CDR1 reads MGHRA; CDR2 reads YSYEKL. CDR3 region: CASSQDRGQIMNTEAFF. The CDR3 DNA is TGCGCCAGCAGCCAAGATAGGGGACAGATTATGAACACTGAAGCTTTCTTT.

The rearrangement uses TRBV18 and TRBJ2-5; tentatively, D is TRBD2 (6 bases). Deletions cut 6 bases from V and 4 bases from J, with 12 bases between. The V gene's germline CDR1 is KGHSH and CDR2 LQKENI. The CDR3 loop spans 13 amino acids. The CDR3 coding sequence is TGTGCCAGCTCGTCGTTCGGGGGAGAGACCCAGTACTTC. This sequence encodes CASSSFGGETQYF. The whole variable domain, filled in from reference TRBV18 and TRBJ2-5, reads NAGVMQNPRHLVRRRGQEARLRCSPMKGHSHVYWYRQLPEEGLKFMVYLQKENIIDESGMPKERFSAEFPKEGPSILRIQQVVRGDSAAYFCASSSFGGETQYFGPGTRLLVL.

The chain combines TRBV11-3 with TRBJ1-2; D might be TRBD1 (6 bases). Germline V gives CDR1 SGHNT, CDR2 YENEEA. V was trimmed by 5 bases and J by 2 bases, leaving 9 bases between them. The CDR3 covers 13 residues. This CDR3 reads CASSPGQNYGYTF. Here the CDR3 DNA reads TGTGCCAGCAGCCCCGGACAGAACTATGGCTACACCTTC.